These T cell receptor beta chains were read from a single sample in a study of vaccination and CD4 T cells after COVID-19. One entry per CDR3 protein, called by TCRdb with MiXCR from the PCR reads. The sample records 16,000 or so distinct CDR3 sequences, around 52% being singletons. These receptors' antigens are unknown. The sample here was CD4+ T cells from blood, cultured in vitro, taken before SARS-CoV-2 vaccination. These receptors originate from a human donor who had recovered from COVID-19. Both conserved end residues are part of each CDR3. D genes are given only for firm matches. Clone sizes are given selectively: once, few, many, or a class where the clone is expanded.

j_call v_call cdr3_length clone_size d_call cdr3_aa cdr3_nt
TRBJ1-1 TRBV15 16 - - CATSRLSDSLRTEAFF TGTGCCACCAGCAGGCTTTCGGACAGCCTGCGCACTGAAGCTTTCTTT
TRBJ2-5 TRBV20-1 15 few TRBD2 CSARKPGLAGETQYF TGCAGTGCTAGAAAACCGGGACTAGCGGGAGAGACCCAGTACTTC
TRBJ1-2 TRBV20-1 11 - - CSASDGHGYTF TGCAGTGCTAGTGACGGCCACGGCTACACCTTC
TRBJ2-5 TRBV20-1 13 few TRBD1 CSATGTGRETQYF TGCAGTGCTACAGGGACAGGGCGGGAGACCCAGTACTTC
TRBJ2-7 TRBV5-1 15 - TRBD2 CASSPGGAYRGEQYF TGCGCCAGCAGCCCGGGGGGGGCGTACCGAGGGGAGCAGTACTTC
TRBJ2-5 TRBV11-2 15 few - CASSFASAQQETQYF TGTGCCAGCAGCTTTGCGAGTGCCCAACAAGAGACCCAGTACTTC
TRBJ1-3 TRBV20-1 14 few - CSASWPDRGNTIYF TGCAGTGCTAGCTGGCCAGACCGTGGAAACACCATATATTTT
TRBJ1-1 TRBV6-5 14 - - CASSYGDSGTEAFF TGTGCCAGCAGTTATGGGGACTCGGGCACTGAAGCTTTCTTT
TRBJ2-7 TRBV6-1 16 few TRBD2 CASSLHSGEPSYEQYF TGTGCCAGCAGTCTCCATAGCGGGGAACCCTCCTACGAGCAGTACTTC
TRBJ2-2 TRBV7-2 14 - - CASSFNRGTGELFF TGTGCCAGCAGCTTTAATCGGGGGACCGGGGAGCTGTTTTTT
TRBJ2-7 TRBV24-1 16 - TRBD1 CATSDPGQGRPYEQYF TGTGCCACCAGTGACCCGGGACAGGGGAGGCCCTACGAGCAGTACTTC
TRBJ1-5 TRBV4-1 16 - - CASSQGGREVNQPQHF TGCGCCAGCAGCCAAGGGGGACGGGAAGTCAATCAGCCCCAGCATTTT
TRBJ1-3 TRBV6-1 16 few - CASSPRTEVSGNTIYF TGTGCCAGCAGCCCACGGACCGAAGTCTCTGGAAACACCATATATTTT
TRBJ2-7 TRBV7-2 15 once TRBD2 CASSLGLAGGYEQYF TGTGCCAGCAGCTTGGGACTAGCGGGGGGCTACGAGCAGTACTTC
TRBJ1-2 TRBV6-1 12 - - CASSEGGNRYTF TGTGCCAGCAGTGAAGGAGGTAATCGCTACACCTTC
TRBJ2-2 TRBV19 15 - TRBD2 CASTPWRGGSGELFF TGTGCCAGTACTCCCTGGCGGGGGGGGTCCGGGGAGCTGTTTTTT